This T cell receptor (beta chain) came from a study of blood T cells in healthy people across ages. With 6 bases removed from V and 1 base from J, the gap between germline ends came to 12 bases. This CDR3 has 14 residues. The germline V gene encodes CDR1 MNHEY and CDR2 SMNVEV (reference sequence). Through a sample-barcoded 5' primer and a J-beta primer mix, a second PCR was run for roughly 7 to 11 cycles. TCRdb independently ran MiXCR on the 5' RACE reads; one entry per CDR3 protein. This sample yields 500,000 to 700,000 distinct CDR3 sequences, of which 25% to 35% are seen a single time; roughly 14% belongs to the top ten.

The receptor was derived from a woman older than 75 in good health. The chain links TRBV27 to TRBJ1-1, with D maybe TRBD1 (5 bases). Sequenced material: blood. The CDR3 here is CASSAQGKNTEAFF. CDR3 bases: TGTGCCAGCAGCGCCCAGGGTAAGAACACTGAAGCTTTCTTT.